This is a list of T cell receptor beta chains from one sample in a study of beta chain features in type 1 diabetes. Data came from immunoSEQ multiplex PCR; TCRdb stores just in-frame clones and leaves some out. The table shows 300,000 to 350,000 clones, with 11% to 15% occurring only once. Material for sequencing was central memory CD4+ T cells from blood. The receptors were gathered from a man younger than 40 in good health. CDR3s include the opening cysteine and the closing phenylalanine or tryptophan. The D gene is left open where the match is weak. Expanded clones get a size class; other rows say once, few or many, or leave the size out.

.	TRBV14	.	TRBJ2-6	TGTGCCAGCTCACCAAACGAGGGTGGGGCCAACGTCCTGACTTTC	CASSPNEGGANVLTF
.	TRBV2	.	TRBJ2-7	TGTGCCAGCAGAGCACCGGGGAATAATGAGCAGTACTTC	CASRAPGNNEQYF
.	TRBV7-8	many	TRBJ2-1	TGTGCCAGCAGCTTAGGGACCCGCCGGGGGAATGAGCAGTTCTTC	CASSLGTRRGNEQFF
.	TRBV28	.	TRBJ1-2	TGTGCCAGCAGCCTTGGGGTAGACAACTATGGCTACACCTTC	CASSLGVDNYGYTF
TRBD1	TRBV19	.	TRBJ1-4	TGTGCCAGTAGTATGGGAGACAGGGGGTATGAAAAACTGTTTTTT	CASSMGDRGYEKLFF
.	TRBV4-3	.	TRBJ2-2	TGCGCCAGCAGCCAAGATACCCCTTACACCGGGGAGCTGTTTTTT	CASSQDTPYTGELFF
.	TRBV6-1	.	TRBJ1-1	TGTGCCAGCAGTGTACCGGGGAACACTGAAGCTTTCTTT	CASSVPGNTEAFF
.	TRBV19	many	TRBJ2-2	TGTGCCAGTAGTATAAGTGGGATCACGGCGGGGGAGCTGTTTTTT	CASSISGITAGELFF
.	TRBV14	.	TRBJ2-5	TGTGCCAGCAGCCAGGTTTTTGGAGCAGGAGCCCAGTACTTC	CASSQVFGAGAQYF
.	TRBV6-1	.	TRBJ1-1	TGTGCCAGCAGTGAGCAGGGGAGTGGTGGCAGTGAAGCTTTCTTT	CASSEQGSGGSEAFF
TRBD1	TRBV25-1	few	TRBJ1-1	TGTGCCAGCAGTGAATCCAGGACAGGGGGCATCACTGAAGCTTTCTTT	CASSESRTGGITEAFF
.	TRBV6-1	once	TRBJ1-2	TGTGCCAGTCGACGGAACCTCTATGGCTACACCTTC	CASRRNLYGYTF